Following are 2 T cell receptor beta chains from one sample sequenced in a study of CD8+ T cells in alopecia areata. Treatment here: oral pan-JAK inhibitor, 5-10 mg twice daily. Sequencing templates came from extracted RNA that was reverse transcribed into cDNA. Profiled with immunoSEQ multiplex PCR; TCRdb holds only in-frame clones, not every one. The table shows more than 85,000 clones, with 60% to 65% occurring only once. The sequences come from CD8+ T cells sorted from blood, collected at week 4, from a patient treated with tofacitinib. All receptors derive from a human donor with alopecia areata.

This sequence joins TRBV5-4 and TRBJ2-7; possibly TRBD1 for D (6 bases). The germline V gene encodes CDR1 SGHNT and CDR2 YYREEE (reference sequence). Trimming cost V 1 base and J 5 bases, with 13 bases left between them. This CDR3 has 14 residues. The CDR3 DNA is TGTGCCAGCAGCTTGCCCACAGGGAACCACGAGCAGTACTTC. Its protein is CASSLPTGNHEQYF.

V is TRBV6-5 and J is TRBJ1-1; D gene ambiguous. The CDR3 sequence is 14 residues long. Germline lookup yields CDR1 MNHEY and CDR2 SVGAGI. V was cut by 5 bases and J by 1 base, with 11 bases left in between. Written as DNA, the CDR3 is TGTGCCAGCAGTGACGCGGCGCGGAACACTGAAGCTTTCTTT. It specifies CASSDAARNTEAFF.